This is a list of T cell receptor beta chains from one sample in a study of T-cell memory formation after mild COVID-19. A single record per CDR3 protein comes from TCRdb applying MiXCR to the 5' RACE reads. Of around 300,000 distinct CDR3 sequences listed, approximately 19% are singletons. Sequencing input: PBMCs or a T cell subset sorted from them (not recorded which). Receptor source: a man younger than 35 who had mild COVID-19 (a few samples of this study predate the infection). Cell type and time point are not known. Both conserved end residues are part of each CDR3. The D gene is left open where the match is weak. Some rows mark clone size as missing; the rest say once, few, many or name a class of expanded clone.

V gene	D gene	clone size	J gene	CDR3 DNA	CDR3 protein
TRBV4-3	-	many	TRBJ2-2	TGCGCCAGCAGCCAGACCGTGGGACCCGTTGGAACCGGGGAGCTGTTTTTT	CASSQTVGPVGTGELFF
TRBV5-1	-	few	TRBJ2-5	TGCGCCAGCAGCAACCCCCAAGAGACCCAGTACTTC	CASSNPQETQYF
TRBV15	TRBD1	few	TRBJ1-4	TGTGCCACCAGCGCGACAGGGTTGGACGAAAAACTGTTTTTT	CATSATGLDEKLFF
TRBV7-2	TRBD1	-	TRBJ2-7	TGTGCCAGCAGCAATAACAGGGACAGCTACGAGCAGTACTTC	CASSNNRDSYEQYF
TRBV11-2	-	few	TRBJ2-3	TGTGCCAGCAGCCCCGGGAGAAAAAGGGATACGCAGTATTTT	CASSPGRKRDTQYF
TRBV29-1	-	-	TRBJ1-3	TGCAGCGTTGAAGGGGTGCCAGGGGCTGGAAACACCATATATTTT	CSVEGVPGAGNTIYF
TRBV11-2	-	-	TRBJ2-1	TGTGCCAGCAGCTCCGCGTGGATGCGGCAGTTCTTC	CASSSAWMRQFF
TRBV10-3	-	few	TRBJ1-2	TGTGCCATCAGTACGGGGGCCCCGGGCTACACCTTC	CAISTGAPGYTF
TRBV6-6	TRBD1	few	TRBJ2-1	TGTGCCAGCAGTTGGGACAGCGGAAGGAACAATGAGCAGTTCTTC	CASSWDSGRNNEQFF
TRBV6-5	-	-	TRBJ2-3	TGTGCCAGCAGTTACGGGGACACAGATACGCAGTATTTT	CASSYGDTDTQYF
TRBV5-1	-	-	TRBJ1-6	TGCGCCAGCAGCTTGGGGCAGGTGCTCGGTTCACCCCTCCACTTT	CASSLGQVLGSPLHF
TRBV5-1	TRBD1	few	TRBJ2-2	TGCGCCAGCAGCTGGGGACAGGGCGGCGGGGAGCTGTTTTTT	CASSWGQGGGELFF
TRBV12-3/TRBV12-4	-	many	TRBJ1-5	TGTGCCAGCGGTCCCGCCGCTCAGCCCCAGCATTTT	CASGPAAQPQHF
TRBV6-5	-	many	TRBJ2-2	TGTGCCAGCAGTTACTCGAGGTTGGCGAACACCGGGGAGCTGTTTTTT	CASSYSRLANTGELFF
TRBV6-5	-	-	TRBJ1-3	TGTGCCAGCAGTGAGAGCCCTAAGACTCGGAACACCATATATTTT	CASSESPKTRNTIYF
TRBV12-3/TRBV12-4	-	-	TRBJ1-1	TGTGCCAGCAGTGAAAGATCGGACAGACGCACTGAAGCTTTCTTT	CASSERSDRRTEAFF
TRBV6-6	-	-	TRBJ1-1	TGTGCCAGCAGTCCTCTAAAAGTGATGAACACTGAAGCTTTCTTT	CASSPLKVMNTEAFF
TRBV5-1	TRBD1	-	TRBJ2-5	TGCGCCAGCAGCGCCGACAGGGGGCTTGGAGAGACCCAGTACTTC	CASSADRGLGETQYF
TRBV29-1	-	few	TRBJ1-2	TGCAGCACCGGACAGACTTATGGCTACACCTTC	CSTGQTYGYTF
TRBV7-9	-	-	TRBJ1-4	TGTGCCAGCAGCGGAAGAAGGCAGGGAGAGACTGAAAAACTGTTTTTT	CASSGRRQGETEKLFF
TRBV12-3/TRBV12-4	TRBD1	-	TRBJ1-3	TGTGCCAGCAGTACGAGGGGGCTAGGAAACACCATATATTTT	CASSTRGLGNTIYF
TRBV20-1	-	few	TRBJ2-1	TGCAGTGCTAGACCCCGGACGGGGGCCTACAATGAGCAGTTCTTC	CSARPRTGAYNEQFF
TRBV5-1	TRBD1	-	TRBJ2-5	TGCGCCAGCAGCTGGACAGGGGCCGAGACCCAGTACTTC	CASSWTGAETQYF
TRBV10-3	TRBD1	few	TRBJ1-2	TGTGCCATCAATTATGACAGGGAAGGTGGCTACACCTTC	CAINYDREGGYTF
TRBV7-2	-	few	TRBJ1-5	TGTGCCAGCAGCTTATCCGGTGGGCAGGCAAATCAGCCCCAGCATTTT	CASSLSGGQANQPQHF
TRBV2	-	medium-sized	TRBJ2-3	TGTGCCAGCAGTGAAGTGCCAGGATGGGATACGCAGTATTTT	CASSEVPGWDTQYF
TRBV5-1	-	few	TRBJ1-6	TGCGCCAGCAAGGGGAGCCTGGGTAATTCACCCCTCCACTTT	CASKGSLGNSPLHF
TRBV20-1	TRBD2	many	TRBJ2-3	TGCAGTGCTAGTACGGCGGGGGACTTGGACACAGATACGCAGTATTTT	CSASTAGDLDTDTQYF
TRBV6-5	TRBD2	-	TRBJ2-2	TGTGCCAGCAGACTAGCGGAGCACACCGGGGAGCTGTTTTTT	CASRLAEHTGELFF
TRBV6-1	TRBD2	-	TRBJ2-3	TGTGCCAGCAGTCTTCGGGGGGGCAGAGATACGCAGTATTTT	CASSLRGGRDTQYF
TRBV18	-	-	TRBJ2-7	TGTGCCAGCTCACCCGGAGATGCCTACGAGCAGTACTTC	CASSPGDAYEQYF
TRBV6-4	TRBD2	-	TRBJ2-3	TGTGCCAGCAGTTACCTTAGCGGGGGCTCAGATACGCAGTATTTT	CASSYLSGGSDTQYF
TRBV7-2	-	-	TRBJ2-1	TGTGCCAGCAGCTTAGTTACGGGGGGCCGGAATGAGCAGTTCTTC	CASSLVTGGRNEQFF
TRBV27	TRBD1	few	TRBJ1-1	TGTGCCAGCAGCGACGGGACAGGGGGAACAACTGAAGCTTTCTTT	CASSDGTGGTTEAFF
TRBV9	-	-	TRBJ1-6	TGTGCCAGCAGCGGAGCTCAGGGTTTATTGTCACCCCTCCACTTT	CASSGAQGLLSPLHF
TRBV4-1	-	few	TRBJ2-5	TGCGCCAGCAGCCAAGAGGCCGGGGAAGAGACCCAGTACTTC	CASSQEAGEETQYF
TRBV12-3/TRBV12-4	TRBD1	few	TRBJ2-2	TGTGCCAGCTCGGACAGGGGGAACACCGGGGAGCTGTTTTTT	CASSDRGNTGELFF
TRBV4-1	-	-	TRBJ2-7	TGCGCCAGCAGCCTGGACCAAGCCTACGAGCAGTACTTC	CASSLDQAYEQYF
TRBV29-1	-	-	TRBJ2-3	TGCAGCGTTGAGCCCGGGGGAGATACGCAGTATTTT	CSVEPGGDTQYF
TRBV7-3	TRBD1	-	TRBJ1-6	TGTGCCAGCAGCTTGACGGGACAGAGAAATTCACCCCTCCACTTT	CASSLTGQRNSPLHF
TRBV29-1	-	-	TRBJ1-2	TGCAGCGTTGACCTTTCCCAGAGTAACTATGGCTACACCTTC	CSVDLSQSNYGYTF
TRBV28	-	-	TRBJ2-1	TGTGCCAGCAGCCCTAGTGGGGGAGAGGAGCAGTTCTTC	CASSPSGGEEQFF
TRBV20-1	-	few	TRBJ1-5	TGCAGTGCTAGAGATGGGGAGCCCCAGCATTTT	CSARDGEPQHF
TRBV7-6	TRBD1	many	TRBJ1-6	TGTGCCAGCAGCTTAGTCCAGATGACAGGGAATAATTCACCCCTCCACTTT	CASSLVQMTGNNSPLHF
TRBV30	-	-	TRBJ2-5	TGTGCCTGGGTGGGACTTGGCAAAGAGACCCAGTACTTC	CAWVGLGKETQYF
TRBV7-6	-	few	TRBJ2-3	TGTGCCAGCAGCTTATTGAGGGGAAAGGGGACAGATACGCAGTATTTT	CASSLLRGKGTDTQYF
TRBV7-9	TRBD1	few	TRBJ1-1	TGTGCCAGCAGCTTAGAAAGGCGACAGGGCGGAACTGAAGCTTTCTTT	CASSLERRQGGTEAFF
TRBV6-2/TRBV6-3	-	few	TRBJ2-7	TGTGCCAGCAGCTCCGGGACACCTTCGGGCTACGAGCAGTACTTC	CASSSGTPSGYEQYF
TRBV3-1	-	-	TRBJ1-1	TGTGCCAGCAGCCAGTTCAGGGGACTCACTGAAGCTTTCTTT	CASSQFRGLTEAFF
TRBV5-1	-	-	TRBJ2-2	TGCGCCAGCAGCCCAACAGTAGCGAACACCGGGGAGCTGTTTTTT	CASSPTVANTGELFF
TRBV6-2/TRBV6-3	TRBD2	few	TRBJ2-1	TGTGCCAGCAGACCGCTAGCGGGGGGACGCCACTATGAGCAGTTCTTC	CASRPLAGGRHYEQFF
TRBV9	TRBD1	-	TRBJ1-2	TGTGCCAGCAGCGTACAGGGGGCTCTTGGCTACACCTTC	CASSVQGALGYTF
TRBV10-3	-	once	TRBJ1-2	TGTGCCATCAGTTTCACAGAGACAGATGGCTACACCTTC	CAISFTETDGYTF
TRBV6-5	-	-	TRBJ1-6	TGTGCCAGCAGTTACCAGGGACCAAGATCAACCCTCCACTTT	CASSYQGPRSTLHF
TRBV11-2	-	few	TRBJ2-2	TGTGCCAGCAGTCAGGGGACTACCTCCGTGTACACCGGGGAGCTGTTTTTT	CASSQGTTSVYTGELFF
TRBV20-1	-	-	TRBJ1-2	TGCAGGGAGCACGGGGAGTCCTGCGGTGGCTACACCTTC	CREHGESCGGYTF
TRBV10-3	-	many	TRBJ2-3	TGTGCCATCAGGAATTACCCGACGAGCACAGATACGCAGTATTTT	CAIRNYPTSTDTQYF